This TCR beta chain is from a study of T-cell memory formation after mild COVID-19. TCRdb used MiXCR to reprocess the 5' RACE reads, holding one entry per CDR3 protein. Of approximately 340,000 distinct CDR3 sequences listed, about 15% were seen once; the top ten hold more than 20%. Trimming at V came to 5 bases and at J to 2 bases, leaving 10 bases not matched to a gene. This CDR3 has 16 residues. The germline gives CDR1 MNHEY, CDR2 SVGAGI. This TCR came from a young man who had mild COVID-19 (a few samples of this study predate the infection). Cell type and time point are not known. The chain employs TRBV6-5 and TRBJ2-7; 9 bases line up with TRBD2. The sequenced sample consisted of PBMCs or a T cell subset sorted from them (not recorded which). The CDR3 nucleotides read TGTGCCAGCAGTCGTAGCGGGGGAGTATTAGCCTACGAGCAGTACTTC. Its protein product is CASSRSGGVLAYEQYF.